The clone carrying this TCR beta chain came up a few times. V was trimmed by 1 base and J by 7 bases, leaving 11 bases between them. This CDR3 is built from 13 residues. Germline loops: CDR1 SGDLS, CDR2 YYNGEE. Some clones are missing from TCRdb's copy, which holds only in-frame ones; the method was immunoSEQ multiplex PCR. The table includes approximately 100,000 clones, roughly 84% detected once. This record comes from a study of blood T cell repertoires in COVID-19. The chain is built from TRBV9 and TRBJ1-2; the D gene is possibly TRBD1 (5 bases). This receptor was identified in a woman in her 70s with acute or convalescent COVID-19. Sequenced: peripheral blood. DNA of the CDR3: TGTGCCAGCAGCGTAAGTCAGGGCTCTGGCTACACCTTC. It translates to CASSVSQGSGYTF.